This TCR beta chain was obtained from a study of blood T cells in healthy people across ages. Looking at the study overall: Through template switching, about one barcoded beta molecule was captured per two T cells, as measured in model experiments. Regarding the study as a whole: When set beside aged donors, long-lived donors presented more naive CD4+ cells and higher diversity.

A sample-barcoded 5' primer and a J-beta primer mix were used in a second PCR of roughly 7 to 11 cycles. Each of the cDNA molecules was tagged by a template-switch adaptor with 12 random nucleotides. A single record per CDR3 protein comes from TCRdb applying MiXCR to the 5' RACE reads. The sample has hundreds of thousands of distinct CDR3 sequences, around 40% seen once; the top ten hold roughly 20%. With 5 bases removed from V and 6 bases from J, the gap between germline ends came to 16 bases. CDR1 and CDR2 from the germline V gene are DFQATT and SNEGSKA (reference sequence). The CDR3 extends over 14 amino acids. On this clonotype: Its cognate antigen is unknown.

Sequenced sample: blood. The TCR was taken from an older woman in good health. V and J are TRBV20-1 and TRBJ2-2; tentatively, D is TRBD2 (6 bases). CDR3 protein: CSAPPGGRAGELFF. In DNA form, the CDR3 reads TGCAGTGCTCCCCCCGGGGGTAGGGCCGGGGAGCTGTTTTTT.